This T cell receptor beta chain is drawn from a study of CD8+CD57+ T cells in acquired aplastic anemia. A single count supports this clonotype. Patients selected for sequencing had displayed CD8+CD57+ cell expansion by flow cytometry. CDR3 length: 16 amino acids. In germline, CDR1 is SGHKS, CDR2 YYEKEE (reference sequence). V was clipped by 5 bases and J by 0 bases, with 12 bases between them. Genomic DNA served as template for TCR beta VDJ and CDR3 profiling. TCRdb re-analysed the reads in MiXCR, keeping a single row per CDR3 protein. Of 75,000 to 100,000 distinct CDR3 sequences detected, about 63% appear once; the ten largest clones hold more than 55%.

Sequenced material: sorted CD4+, CD8+, or CD8+CD57+ T cells (not recorded which) from PBMCs. The chain has TRBV5-5 and TRBJ1-6; D is possibly TRBD1 (6 bases). The origin of this receptor is a human donor with aplastic anemia. CDR3 coding DNA: TGTGCCAGCAGGGCAACAGGGAGCTCCTATAATTCACCCCTCCACTTT. It yields the protein CASRATGSSYNSPLHF.